Each of the 20 T cell receptor beta chains below was sequenced from the same sample in a study of T-cell reconstitution after alpha-beta-depleted transplantation in children. Construction of the TCRbeta library involved unique molecular identifiers. TCRdb called the PCR reads again in MiXCR, with one record for every CDR3 protein. This table holds 400,000 to 550,000 distinct CDR3 sequences, about 11% found once. The specimen comprised PBMCs, sampled before TCRalphabeta/CD19-depleted stem cell transplant. The source of these receptors is a child aged 2 to 9 with inherited bone marrow failure, due to receive a stem cell transplant.

This clonotype was detected a few times. This rearrangement joins TRBV27 to TRBJ2-5; a possible D gene is TRBD1 (5 bases). V was cut by 5 bases and J by 7 bases, with 17 bases left in between. CDR1 and CDR2 from the germline V gene are MNHEY and SMNVEV (reference sequence). The CDR3 is 14 amino acids. CDR3 in amino acids: CASSKAGNSGTQYF. The DNA of the CDR3 is TGTGCCAGCAGTAAGGCAGGGAATTCGGGGACCCAGTACTTC.

This clonotype was detected ten times or more. The rearrangement links TRBV5-1 to TRBJ2-5; D uncertain. With 0 bases removed from V and 4 bases from J, the gap between germline ends came to 7 bases. Germline CDR1 and CDR2: SGHRS and YFSETQ. CDR3 length equals 13 residues. CDR3 residues: CASSLASPETQYF. CDR3 nucleotides: TGCGCCAGCAGCTTGGCCAGTCCAGAGACCCAGTACTTC.

This clonotype was seen ten or more times. This chain joins TRBV12-3 or TRBV12-4 and TRBJ2-5, with 7 bases that match TRBD1. The junction had 3 bases not matched to a gene; V was cut back by 3 bases and J by 2 bases. The CDR3 has 14 residues. This CDR3 reads CASSFTGEQETQYF. The CDR3 DNA sequence: TGTGCCAGCAGTTTCACAGGGGAACAAGAGACCCAGTACTTC.

The V gene is TRBV5-4, the J gene TRBJ1-3; tentatively, D is TRBD1 (5 bases). V was pared by 4 bases and J by 8 bases, with 13 bases between. The germline V gene encodes CDR1 SGHNT and CDR2 YYREEE (reference sequence). CDR3 size: 13 residues. CDR3 sequence: CASSPPGSDTIYF. In DNA, the CDR3 is TGTGCCAGCAGCCCCCCAGGGTCGGACACCATATATTTT.

This clonotype was seen many times. The rearrangement joins TRBV15 to TRBJ2-5; 8 nucleotides match TRBD1. Trimming took 4 bases from V and 5 from J; bases not matched to a gene: 12. Germline V CDR1 and CDR2: LNHNV, YYDKDF (reference sequence). The CDR3 loop spans 16 amino acids. The DNA for the CDR3 is TGTGCCACCAGCATGACAGGGGATTGGGGCAGGGAGACCCAGTACTTC. Translated, it gives CATSMTGDWGRETQYF.

This clonotype was seen ten or more times. The CDR3 nucleotides are TGTGCCAGCAGCTTGGTGGGCGTCGGCTCCTACGAGCAGTACTTC. Translated, it gives CASSLVGVGSYEQYF. The rearrangement links TRBV5-6 to TRBJ2-7; D is undetermined. In germline, CDR1 is SGHDT, CDR2 YYEEEE. The V end was cut by 0 bases, the J end by 0 bases, with 10 bases between. The CDR3 loop spans 15 amino acids.

The genes are TRBV19 and TRBJ2-6; D uncertain. This CDR3 region has 15 residues. Germline lookup yields CDR1 LNHDA and CDR2 SQIVND (reference sequence). V was cut by 7 bases and J by 0 bases, with 10 bases left in between. This CDR3 is CASTRVISGANVLTF. Written as DNA, the CDR3 is TGTGCCAGTACCCGGGTTATCTCTGGGGCCAACGTCCTGACTTTC.

This clonotype was counted many times. The chain recombines TRBV7-9 with TRBJ1-6; 10 bases are a match to TRBD1. CDR1 is SEHNR, CDR2 FQNEAQ, per germline (reference sequence). Trimming removed 5 bases from V and 7 bases from J; junction bases left unmatched: 8. The CDR3 covers 16 residues. The CDR3 nucleotides read TGTGCCAGCAGCATCCTAGACAGGGGGCAGAATTCACCCCTCCACTTT. This translates into CASSILDRGQNSPLHF. Filled out from reference TRBV7-9 and TRBJ1-6, the complete variable domain reads DTGVSQNPRHKITKRGQNVTFRCDPISEHNRLYWYRQTLGQGPEFLTYFQNEAQLEKSRLLSDRFSAERPKGSFSTLEIQRTEQGDSAMYLCASSILDRGQNSPLHFGNGTRLTVT.

This clonotype was found a few times. V and J are TRBV29-1 and TRBJ2-7, with 8 bases fitting TRBD1. Germline CDR1 and CDR2: SQVTM and ANQGSEA. Trimming at V came to 6 bases and at J to 4 bases, leaving 8 bases not matched to a gene. The CDR3 sequence is 13 residues long. The CDR3 spells CSVVPTGVYEQYF. The CDR3 nucleotides read TGCAGCGTCGTCCCGACAGGGGTTTACGAGCAGTACTTC.

The chain couples TRBV7-2 to TRBJ2-2; unclear D gene. Germline values: CDR1 SGHTA, CDR2 FQGNSA. Trimming cost V 6 bases and J 0 bases, with 8 bases left between them. The length of the CDR3 is 14 residues. The CDR3 coding sequence is TGTGCCAGCAGTTCAATCGCGAACACCGGGGAGCTGTTTTTT. Its translation is CASSSIANTGELFF.

This clonotype showed up many times. The V and J genes are TRBV7-8 and TRBJ2-3; 13 bases map to TRBD2. CDR1 and CDR2 from the germline V gene are SGHVS and FQNEAQ. The trim removed 2 bases at V and 3 bases at J, leaving 14 bases unmatched. The CDR3 is 20 residues long. CDR3: CASSLPGGLAGEVRTDTQYF. Here the CDR3 DNA reads TGTGCCAGCAGCTTACCGGGTGGACTAGCGGGAGAAGTGAGGACAGATACGCAGTATTTT.

This clonotype was observed many times. This sequence joins TRBV7-2 and TRBJ2-1; TRBD2 matches 10 bases. There are 16 residues in the CDR3. V dropped 2 bases and J dropped 5; count of bases not matched to a gene: 6. Germline CDR1 and CDR2: SGHTA and FQGNSA. The CDR3 bases are TGTGCCAGCAGCTTACAGGGACTAGCGAATAACAATGAGCAGTTCTTC. Translating gives CASSLQGLANNNEQFF.

This clonotype was recorded at least ten times. This chain connects TRBV29-1 to TRBJ1-5, with 11 bases fitting TRBD1. Germline V gene data show CDR1 as SQVTM and CDR2 as ANQGSEA. V lost 7 bases and J lost 7; bases outside the gene matches: 9. The length of the CDR3 is 14 residues. CDR3 coding DNA: TGCAGCGCCCGGACAGGGGGCGCGGAGCAGCCCCAGCATTTT. This gives the protein CSARTGGAEQPQHF.

This clonotype appeared a few times. The J gene is TRBJ2-7, the V gene TRBV5-6, with 7 bases matching TRBD2. J was trimmed by 6 bases and V by 4 bases; bases with no gene match: 16. Germline lookup yields CDR1 SGHDT and CDR2 YYEEEE. This CDR3 comprises 16 residues. This chain's CDR3 is CASSPWGGPPTTEQYF. For the CDR3, the DNA is TGTGCCAGCAGCCCCTGGGGGGGACCCCCTACTACCGAGCAGTACTTC.

This clonotype was detected many times. The CDR3 nucleotides read TGTGCCAGCAGGACTAGCGGGAGTGTAGATACGCAGTATTTT. It specifies CASRTSGSVDTQYF. The chain carries TRBV27 and TRBJ2-3; 12 nucleotides line up with TRBD2. The CDR3 is 14 amino acids. Germline V lookup: CDR1 MNHEY, CDR2 SMNVEV (reference sequence). V lost 6 bases and J lost 5; bases outside the gene matches: 3.

This clonotype has at least ten counts. V usage is TRBV29-1 and J usage is TRBJ2-2; D is unresolved. CDR1 and CDR2 from the germline V gene are SQVTM and ANQGSEA. This CDR3 is 15 amino acids long. The CDR3 protein is CSHVDRIMNTGELFF. The CDR3 region has the DNA TGCTCACATGTTGACCGAATCATGAACACCGGGGAGCTGTTTTTT.

This clonotype has ten or more counts. The gene calls are TRBV28 and TRBJ2-1; 10 nucleotides line up with TRBD2. The junction had 3 bases not matched to a gene; V was cut back by 3 bases and J by 4 bases. CDR3 length equals 15 residues. CDR1 is MDHEN and CDR2 is SYDVKM in the germline V gene. The CDR3 region has the DNA TGTGCCAGCAGTTTCCTAGCGGGAGATTACAATGAGCAGTTCTTC. Its protein is CASSFLAGDYNEQFF. Variable domain in full (rest from reference TRBV28 and TRBJ2-1): DVKVTQSSRYLVKRTGEKVFLECVQDMDHENMFWYRQDPGLGLRLIYFSYDVKMKEKGDIPEGYSVSREKKERFSLILESASTNQTSMYLCASSFLAGDYNEQFFGPGTRLTVL.

This clonotype has ten or more counts. An end of the junction differs from the germline gene, which may be a read error. The chain recombines TRBV7-2 with TRBJ2-7; 9 positions agree with TRBD2. The V gene's germline CDR1 is SGHTA and CDR2 FQGNSA. The CDR3 has 14 amino acids. CDR3 DNA sequence: TGTGCCAGCAGCCTAGCGGGATTGAGCTCCGAGCAGTACTTC. Residues: CASSLAGLSSEQYF.

This clonotype was recorded at least ten times. The gene calls are TRBV28 and TRBJ1-1; D is possibly TRBD1 (6 bases). Trimming pared 8 bases from V and 4 bases from J, leaving 8 bases between. This CDR3 has 11 amino acids. Germline-derived CDR1 and CDR2 are MDHEN and SYDVKM. CDR3 in DNA: TGTGCCAGCGCACAGGGCACTGAAGCTTTCTTT. Translation gives CASAQGTEAFF.

This clonotype was seen at least ten times. The gene calls are TRBV7-8 and TRBJ1-1; no firm D call. The V and J ends lost 4 bases and 4 bases respectively, with 13 bases between them. The CDR3 has 14 residues. The germline V gene encodes CDR1 SGHVS and CDR2 FQNEAQ. This CDR3 is CASSYLGVSTEAFF. CDR3 DNA: TGTGCCAGCAGCTACTTAGGAGTGAGCACTGAAGCTTTCTTT.